The entry that follows covers one T cell receptor beta chain sequence. What it binds is unknown. The V gene's germline CDR1 is SGHDN and CDR2 FVKESK. V was trimmed by 4 bases and J by 10 bases, leaving 10 bases between them. This CDR3 region has 12 residues. All patients experienced relapse after autologous stem cell transplantation, and brentuximab vedotin exposure was variable. The table came from immunoSEQ multiplex PCR; TCRdb's copy has only in-frame clones and leaves some out. There are roughly 20,000 clones in the sample; just over 85% occur only once, and about an eighth lies in the top ten. The record originates from a study of PD-1 blockade in classical Hodgkin lymphoma. Background on the study: Intravenous delivery of nivolumab at 3 mg/kg to patients occurred every 2 weeks.

Study-wide findings and caveats: Newly diagnosed patients were reported to exhibit reduced baseline TCR diversity relative to healthy donors. Exclusion removed patients who began nivolumab under 1 year after ASCT. CD4+ TCR diversity, unlike CD8+, rose significantly by C4D1.

Specimen: peripheral blood mononuclear cells (PBMCs), collected before the second cycle of nivolumab. This TCR derives from a human donor with classical Hodgkin lymphoma. The J gene is TRBJ1-4, the V gene TRBV14, with D hard to call. The CDR3 nucleotides read TGTGCCAGCAGCCTGGTCGAGGGAAAACTGTTTTTT. Protein product: CASSLVEGKLFF.